This TCR beta chain came from a study of shared clonotypes between healthy human individuals. Study-wide results and limits: Only blood underwent sampling, and tissue repertoires likely differ. A generally larger estimated richness was seen in naive subsets than in memory subsets.

Only in-frame clones appear in the TCRdb table, and some are missing; sequencing was by immunoSEQ multiplex PCR. Counted here are some 2.1 million clones, about 95% occurring once; the ten biggest clones make up 0.9% to 1.3%. For this clone: Its antigen is currently unknown.

The naive CD8 population came from CD45RO-negative cells selected for CCR7, without terminally differentiated effector memory CD45RA+ cells. Trimming took off 4 bases at V and 1 base at J, with 14 bases between the two ends. The germline CDR1 and CDR2 sequences are SGHVS and FQNEAQ. The CDR3 covers 15 residues. The rearrangement links TRBV7-8 to TRBJ2-7, with D perhaps assigned TRBD1 or TRBD2 (5 bases each). This clonotype originated in a man younger than 35 in good health. Sample: naive CD8+ T cells sorted from blood. This CDR3 is CASSSTGTGSYEQYF. CDR3 DNA: TGTGCCAGCAGCTCTACCGGGACGGGATCCTACGAGCAGTACTTC.